The text below deals with one T cell receptor beta chain. Its matching antigen is unknown. These data come from a study of CD4 T cells in relation to SARS-CoV-2 and coronaviruses. The study's findings and limits: Crossreactive clones expanded significantly less to SARS-CoV-2 than monoreactive clones.

Clones were read by immunoSEQ multiplex PCR, and TCRdb kept only the in-frame ones, dropping some. The table records more than 25,000 clones, about two thirds of them present only once. The unexposed donors gave CD4+ T cells in about 2011-2018, prior to COVID-19. After approximately ten days of culture, CD4+ T cells were isolated. Cells permitting, SARS-CoV-2 S/N and four cold-coronavirus spikes were tested on unexposed-donor CD4+ T cells. With 1 base clipped from V and 4 bases from J, the junction kept 9 bases outside the gene matches. CDR3 length: 16 residues. This chain uses TRBV5-3 with TRBJ1-2, with 8 bases that match TRBD1. Being an ORF, TRBV5-3 has a function that is uncertain. This clonotype originated in a human donor in good health. Sequences were obtained from CD4+ T cells from PBMCs, cultured in vitro. The DNA for the CDR3 is TGTGCCAGAAGCTTGTTAAGGACAGGGACTACCTATGGCTACACCTTC. Its protein is CARSLLRTGTTYGYTF.